This TCR beta chain stems from a study of T cell responses to AZD1222 COVID-19 vaccine. Study-wide findings and caveats: Increases in Spike-specific TCR breadth and depth were seen after two AZD1222 doses.

Germline V gene data show CDR1 as LNHDA and CDR2 as SQIVND (reference sequence). The V end lost 7 bases, the J end lost 7 bases, and 16 bases lay between the germline ends. The CDR3 length is 13 residues. A remark on this clone: Its target is unknown.

The method was immunoSEQ multiplex PCR; TCRdb's version includes in-frame clones alone and lacks a portion of them. The table lists about 220,000 clones, approximately 94% of them singletons, with roughly 1% in the top ten. This material consisted of peripheral blood, taken on day 0 of MenACWY control vaccination. The sequence was collected from an adult in good health. The chain carries TRBV19 and TRBJ1-2; D possibly corresponds to TRBD1 (5 bases). The CDR3 nucleotides are TGTGCCAGTACCAAGGGGTACTGGGGTGGCTACACCTTC. Translated, it gives CASTKGYWGGYTF.